One and the same sample provided the 14 T cell receptor beta chains below, sequenced in a study of blood T cell repertoires in COVID-19. Generated by immunoSEQ multiplex PCR, the TCRdb table keeps only in-frame clones and is missing some. The sample shows 250,000 to 350,000 clones, 85% to 90% of them seen only once. Sequencing used peripheral blood. These receptors were collected from a woman between 25 and 40 years old with COVID-19, enrolled during active disease.

This clone has a handful of counts. This chain links TRBV7-9 with TRBJ1-1, with a tentative D call TRBD1 (6 bases). CDR1 and CDR2 (germline): SEHNR, FQNEAQ (reference sequence). CDR3 length: 14 amino acids. With 3 bases removed from V and 5 bases from J, the gap between germline ends came to 13 bases. DNA for the CDR3: TGTGCCAGCAGCTTTCCGGGACAACGGACTGAAGCTTTCTTT. This translates into CASSFPGQRTEAFF. Looking up the rest from reference TRBV7-9 and TRBJ1-1 gives the full variable domain: DTGVSQNPRHKITKRGQNVTFRCDPISEHNRLYWYRQTLGQGPEFLTYFQNEAQLEKSRLLSDRFSAERPKGSFSTLEIQRTEQGDSAMYLCASSFPGQRTEAFFGQGTRLTVV.

This chain connects TRBV7-8 to TRBJ2-5; 14 bases map to TRBD2. Germline CDR1 and CDR2: SGHVS and FQNEAQ. The CDR3 sequence is 18 residues long. Trimming removed 0 bases from V and 3 bases from J; junction bases left unmatched: 6. This CDR3 reads CASSLAGRLAGGEETQYF. In DNA form, the CDR3 reads TGTGCCAGCAGCTTAGCAGGGAGACTAGCGGGAGGGGAAGAGACCCAGTACTTC.

As regards this clone: A much more abundant neighbour one base away suggests this may be a read error. The J gene is TRBJ2-3, the V gene TRBV7-9, with 11 nucleotides matching TRBD2. The CDR3 is made up of 15 amino acids. V trimming: 5 bases; J trimming: 2 bases; junction bases outside the gene matches: 3. Per the germline V gene, CDR1 is SEHNR and CDR2 is FQNEAQ (reference sequence). The CDR3 protein is CASSRGLAVTDTQYF. CDR3 nucleotides: TGTGCCAGCAGCCGGGGACTAGCGGTCACAGATACGCAGTATTTT.

The V call is TRBV18, the J call TRBJ2-4, with 7 bases aligning to TRBD1. CDR3 length: 17 amino acids. The V segment lost 4 bases and the J segment 1 base; nucleotides outside the gene matches: 10. CDR1 KGHSH and CDR2 LQKENI come from the germline V gene. For the CDR3, the DNA is TGTGCCAGCTCACAACAGGGGCCAGGGCTGGCCAAAAACATTCAGTACTTC. Protein: CASSQQGPGLAKNIQYF.

The V gene is TRBV7-3, the J gene TRBJ2-1, with TRBD2 matching over 11 bases. There are 15 residues in the CDR3. Trimming removed 5 bases from V and 7 bases from J; junction bases left unmatched: 7. Germline V gives CDR1 SGHTA, CDR2 FQGTGA. CDR3 nucleotide sequence: TGTGCCAGCAGCCCTAGCGGGAGGTTTGCAAATGAGCAGTTCTTC. Translating it yields CASSPSGRFANEQFF.

This chain links TRBV28 with TRBJ2-2; TRBD2 aligns across 9 bases. J was trimmed by 5 bases and V by 3 bases; bases with no gene match: 4. The CDR3 totals 15 residues. Germline loops: CDR1 MDHEN, CDR2 SYDVKM. The CDR3 region has the DNA TGTGCCAGCAGTTTTGGTAGCGGGAGTACCGGGGAGCTGTTTTTT. Residues: CASSFGSGSTGELFF.

This clone came up once. The junction differs from germline at one of its ends, possibly a read error. The chain uses TRBV7-2 and TRBJ2-7; TRBD1 is a possible D gene (5 bases). The CDR3 totals 16 residues. CDR1 SGHTA and CDR2 FQGNSA come from the germline V gene. Written as DNA, the CDR3 is TGTGCCAGCAGCAAGGAGCAGGGTAGAAACGCTTACGTGCAGTACTTC. Protein product: CASSKEQGRNAYVQYF.

The J gene is TRBJ2-7, the V gene TRBV3-1 (or the pseudogene TRBV3-2); 9 bases match TRBD2. The CDR3 contains 15 residues. V lost 2 bases and J lost 3; bases outside the gene matches: 5. Germline CDR1 LGHDT, CDR2 YNNKEL (reference sequence). As DNA, the CDR3 is TGTGCCAGCAGCCAAATAGCGGGAGTGCTCTACGAGCAGTACTTC. Translating it yields CASSQIAGVLYEQYF.

The chain has TRBV24-1 and TRBJ2-3; 11 bases line up with TRBD2. CDR1 and CDR2 from the germline V gene are KGHDR and SFDVKD. The V and J ends lost 5 bases and 1 base, in that order; junction bases with no gene match: 13. This CDR3 contains 19 residues. The CDR3 nucleotides are TGTGCCACCAGTGGGGGACTAGCGGCCCTACAAACTGGCACAGATACGCAGTATTTT. Its translation is CATSGGLAALQTGTDTQYF.

This chain joins TRBV6-5 and TRBJ1-5; no reliable D call. Germline V gives CDR1 MNHEY, CDR2 SVGAGI. V lost 6 bases to trimming and J lost 2 bases, with 11 bases between them. The CDR3 runs 14 residues. The CDR3 here is CASSYQRGNQPQHF. CDR3 DNA sequence: TGTGCCAGCAGCTACCAGAGGGGCAATCAGCCCCAGCATTTT.

The rearrangement uses TRBV2 and TRBJ2-1; 14 nucleotides line up with TRBD2. Germline assignment: CDR1 SNHLY and CDR2 FYNNEI. The CDR3 totals 16 residues. After removal of 6 bases from V and 10 bases from J, the junction contained 11 bases not matched to a gene. As DNA, the CDR3 is TGTGCCAGCAGGGGTCAGACTAGCGGGAGGGCCAGGGAGCAGTTCTTC. This codes for CASRGQTSGRAREQFF.

The chain recombines TRBV27 with TRBJ2-7; D is possibly TRBD2 (6 bases). The CDR3 consists of 14 residues. V was shortened by 4 bases and J by 6 bases, with 16 bases between the two germline ends. Per germline, CDR1 MNHEY and CDR2 SMNVEV (reference sequence). The CDR3 loop is CASSSPGSFGEQYF. Here the CDR3 DNA reads TGTGCCAGCAGTTCACCCGGGAGTTTCGGCGAGCAGTACTTC.

The genes are TRBV28 and TRBJ2-2; possibly TRBD2 for D (5 bases). From germline, CDR1 is MDHEN and CDR2 SYDVKM. The CDR3 sequence is 15 residues long. Between the trimmed V and J ends, which lost 2 bases and 6 bases, there was a span of 13 bases. CDR3 DNA sequence: TGTGCCAGCAGTTTAACGGGGAGTGCCGCCGGGGAGCTGTTTTTT. Translating it yields CASSLTGSAAGELFF.

V gene TRBV9 combines with J gene TRBJ1-1; possibly TRBD1 for D (5 bases). The CDR3 covers 14 residues. From germline, CDR1 is SGDLS and CDR2 YYNGEE. Trimming shortened V by 0 bases and J by 4 bases, and 10 bases separated the two germline ends. In DNA form, the CDR3 reads TGTGCCAGCAGCGTAGAAGGCAGGGTCACTGAAGCTTTCTTT. It yields the protein CASSVEGRVTEAFF.